Given below is one T cell receptor (beta chain) in context. The assay was immunoSEQ multiplex PCR, and TCRdb's table has in-frame clones only and misses some. Among 150,000 to 200,000 clones listed, 80% to 85% were seen once. The data belong to a study of blood T cell repertoires in COVID-19. Across the study: The samples span acute and convalescent COVID-19 from the United States, Italy and Spain. T cells, B-cell-depleted T cells, or PBMCs supplied cDNA or gDNA.

Trimming removed 8 bases at V and 0 bases at J, with 19 bases between. Germline V lookup: CDR1 SGHKS, CDR2 YYEKEE (reference sequence). The CDR3 extends over 16 amino acids. The sequenced material came from peripheral blood. The clonotype comes from a human donor with acute or convalescent COVID-19. The donor label of this sample is uncertain. The rearrangement links TRBV5-5 to TRBJ2-3; maybe TRBD2 (7 bases). CDR3 sequence (DNA): TGTGCCAGTTGGGCGGGGGCCCTAGCGAGCACAGATACGCAGTATTTT. Amino acid sequence: CASWAGALASTDTQYF.